Listed here is a single TCR beta chain. Its specificity is not known. The entry originates in a study of T cell responses to AZD1222 COVID-19 vaccine. This CDR3 is built from 13 residues. V dropped 0 bases and J dropped 7 bases, with 10 bases sitting between them. CDR1 SQVTM and CDR2 ANQGSEA come from the germline V gene. General study results and limits: No repertoire was sampled before or during the peak T cell response, only after it. Possibly, clonal diversity was underestimated; donors were largely white British and included more females.

Sequencing used immunoSEQ multiplex PCR; TCRdb keeps in-frame clones, though not all of them. The table includes 55,000 to 70,000 clones, 85% to 90% detected once. The origin of this receptor is an adult who received the AZD1222 COVID-19 vaccine. The genes are TRBV29-1 and TRBJ1-5; D gene ambiguous. Sample: peripheral blood, taken 28 days after the second AZD1222 dose. The CDR3 DNA follows: TGCAGCGTTGAAGAATCTCCTCGGCAGCCCCAGCATTTT. Its protein is CSVEESPRQPQHF.